The clone carrying this T cell receptor beta chain occurred a few times. The antigen remains unidentified. This sample stems from a study of vaccination and CD4 T cells after COVID-19. Noted treatment: approximately nine-day PBMC culture with coronavirus spike peptide pools or control peptides (ViraFEST assay). According to the study, CD4+ T cells from the unexposed donor were gathered ahead of the COVID-19 pandemic (2011-2018). ViraFEST stimulated the growth of antigen-specific T cells using peptide pools and subsequently profiled their TCRs by sequencing. Probes of unexposed-donor CD4+ T cells used SARS-CoV-2 S/N and four cold-coronavirus spikes (cells permitting). Sequenced with the Oncomine TCR Beta short-read assay was DNA taken from cultured CD4+ T cells. In this case, cultured CD4+ T cells provided the extracted genomic DNA. TCRdb ran MiXCR on the PCR reads and lists one entry per CDR3 protein. Of under 7,000 distinct CDR3 sequences in the sample, around 30% were seen once.

The sequenced sample consisted of CD4+ T cells from blood, cultured in vitro. The sequence was collected from a human donor in good health.

The chain's CDR3 is CASSSQVSGNTIYF. The DNA for the CDR3 is TGTGCCAGCAGCTCGCAGGTCTCTGGAAACACCATATATTTT. V gene TRBV7-9 combines with J gene TRBJ1-3; D gene ambiguous. CDR1 SEHNR and CDR2 FQNEAQ come from the germline V gene (reference sequence). V was cut by 4 bases and J by 0 bases, with 7 bases left in between. The CDR3 runs 14 residues.